This T cell receptor beta chain was sequenced in a study of Ad26.COV2.S vaccination and SARS-CoV-2 variants. Study observations and caveats: Placebo recipients had lower spike-specific TCR breadth than vaccine recipients. A substantial breadth of spike-specific CD8+ and CD4+ T cell responses after vaccination has been reported.

Turning to this clone: What it binds is not known.

This CDR3 has 11 residues. V was cut by 7 bases and J by 5 bases, with 7 bases left in between. Looked up from germline, CDR1 is SGHVS and CDR2 is FQNEAQ. TCRdb keeps only in-frame clones here, not all; method: immunoSEQ multiplex PCR. Among 500,000 or so clones listed, roughly 89% were seen once. Treatment: around 19 received Ad26.COV2.S at low or high dose, single or two shots; about five received placebo; per-sample allocation not given. On day 63 after the first injection, vaccine and placebo recipients gave samples. A Boston donor was an adult aged 18-55 years. The receptor was isolated from a person aged 18-65 years who received the Ad26.COV2.S COVID-19 vaccine or a placebo. This material consisted of peripheral blood, taken in a trial of Ad26.COV2.S vaccine versus placebo. The rearrangement uses TRBV7-8 and TRBJ2-3; weak D call: TRBD2 (5 bases). CDR3 DNA: TGTGCCAGCAAGGCGGGAGATACGCAGTATTTT. This sequence encodes CASKAGDTQYF.